This T cell receptor (beta chain) was recorded in a study of T cells in Graves' hyperthyroidism and ophthalmopathy. Whole-study findings and limits: In validation, the model predicted ophthalmopathy. These predictions came a median around 5.9 months before onset. Blood samples included most of the expanded thyroid clonotypes exceeding 0.001.

This CDR3 contains 13 residues. Germline trimming cut 4 bases from V and 8 bases from J; bases unmatched to any gene: 7. Looked up from germline, CDR1 is MNHNY and CDR2 is SVGAGI (reference sequence). Amplification of TCR beta CDR3 regions was performed using RNA transcripts as template. HTBI primers were the set used in a first-round RT-PCR of the TCR CDR3. One entry per CDR3 protein, called by TCRdb with MiXCR from the multiplex PCR reads. The sample holds 560,000 or so distinct CDR3 sequences; just under 20% are singletons and the top ten take 47%. Each ophthalmopathy patient scored at least 3 on the Clinical Activity Score and at least 4 on NOSPECS grade, with duration under 3 months. This sample holds PBMCs from 8.5 to 10 ml fresh peripheral blood. This clonotype was observed a handful of times. Its antigen remains unidentified.

The V call is TRBV6-6, the J call TRBJ1-2, with 7 bases lining up with TRBD1. The clonotype comes from a man between 40 and 49 years old with Graves' ophthalmopathy. The sample taken for sequencing was blood. CDR3 residues: CASSFQQGMGYTF. The CDR3 DNA reads as TGTGCCAGCAGTTTCCAACAGGGGATGGGCTACACCTTC.